This T cell receptor (beta chain) stems from a study of T cell responses to AZD1222 COVID-19 vaccine. General observations from the study: Clonal diversity was possibly underestimated; the donors were predominantly white British and more often female. Spike was spanned by vaccine-associated CD4 TCRs, which were dominant at 160-218 and 743-854. The study identified only five or six AZD1222 recipients as seropositive at baseline.

Trimming stripped 3 bases from V and 3 bases from J, with 27 bases between. This CDR3 has 20 amino acids. The germline gives CDR1 MRHNA, CDR2 SNTAGT. As concerns this clone: Antigen: not known.

Clones were read by immunoSEQ multiplex PCR, and TCRdb kept only the in-frame ones, dropping some. The data hold over 130,000 clones, with around 94% observed a single time. The origin of this receptor is an adult in good health. The chain employs TRBV6-4 and TRBJ1-3; maybe TRBD1 (5 bases). This material consisted of peripheral blood, taken on day 0 of AZD1222 vaccination. Written as DNA, the CDR3 is TGTGCCAGCAGTGATCGGACTAGGGGAGTTGGCATCATTCGTGGAAACACCATATATTTT. It yields the protein CASSDRTRGVGIIRGNTIYF.